Described below is a single T cell receptor beta chain sequence and its context. The antigen is not known. The data derive from a study of cytomegalovirus exposure and HLA in healthy donors. Study information: Among around 400 genotyped donors, around 80% fell in the Caucasian-associated ancestry cluster.

Points from the study as a whole: A list of 150 to 200 TCR beta chains associated with cytomegalovirus was given. Sequencing artifact likely explains a cluster of highly shared sequence variants.

With V trimmed by 9 bases and J by 6 bases, 7 bases remained unmatched. Germline V lookup: CDR1 MNHEY, CDR2 SMNVEV (reference sequence). This CDR3 has 13 residues. 13 Jbeta primers and 60 Vbeta primers were used for the PCR. Generated by immunoSEQ multiplex PCR, the TCRdb table keeps only in-frame clones and is missing some. The sample has 95,000 to 150,000 clones, around 78% seen once; the top ten hold around 19%. This chain connects TRBV27 to TRBJ2-7; 11 bases line up with TRBD2. The source material was PBMCs. The clonotype was recovered from a man aged 18-30 years in good health and CMV-seropositive. The CDR3 is CASSGLADGEQYF. The CDR3 DNA is TGTGCCAGTTCGGGACTAGCGGATGGCGAGCAGTACTTC.